Listed below are T cell receptor beta chains from one sample, sequenced in a study of blood T cell repertoires in COVID-19. Data came from immunoSEQ multiplex PCR; TCRdb stores just in-frame clones and leaves some out. Of under 200,000 clones in the sample, about 80% were seen once. The sample taken for sequencing was PBMCs or T cells enriched from blood (not recorded which). These receptor sequences come from a middle-aged man who had recovered from COVID-19. CDR3s leave out the opening cysteine and the closing phenylalanine or tryptophan. The listing skips clone size in some rows; elsewhere it reads once, few, many or a size class.

j_call	v_call	clone_size	cdr3_aa
TRBJ2-5	TRBV19	NA	ASSIRGGGSQETQY
TRBJ2-5	TRBV28	NA	ASTAGGDRQETQY
TRBJ2-7	TRBV13	NA	ASSLTRGSGYEQY
TRBJ1-2	TRBV7-9	NA	ASSPEGVRGYT
TRBJ2-7	TRBV3-1/TRBV3-2	NA	ASSQENSYEQY
TRBJ2-7	TRBV6-1	NA	ASSEAWNSGH
TRBJ2-3	TRBV3-1/TRBV3-2	NA	ASSPEGETSEPTDTQY
TRBJ2-2	TRBV4-1	NA	ASSQGRGPGELF
TRBJ2-1	TRBV6-6	NA	ASRAPADRYNEQF
TRBJ2-7	TRBV28	NA	ASTVGSGGVAYEQY
TRBJ2-5	TRBV10-3	NA	AISGPQGARTETQY
TRBJ1-2	TRBV18	NA	ASSPRREGYGYT
TRBJ2-1	TRBV10-3	NA	AIHPRASGIGEQF
TRBJ2-3	TRBV10-2	once	ASSEVPAGGPDTQY
TRBJ2-7	TRBV7-9	NA	ASSEGGLARSYEQY
TRBJ2-7	TRBV19	few	ASSIALHGSYEQY
TRBJ2-1	TRBV10-3	NA	AISGGGTGAYNEQF
TRBJ1-5	TRBV27	NA	ASSLTVHGPQH
TRBJ1-1	TRBV18	few	ASSPGAGGTEAF
TRBJ2-4	TRBV4-2	NA	ASSQAVNSGQGGGIQY
TRBJ2-1	TRBV11-3	NA	ASSSDRGLFYNEQF
TRBJ2-7	TRBV19	NA	ASSNPGTGADEQY
TRBJ2-7	TRBV28	few	ASSLYGGGVYEQY
TRBJ2-1	TRBV10-3	NA	AIGLAGVNYNEQF
TRBJ1-1	TRBV2	NA	ASGEWGGPEAF
TRBJ2-7	TRBV10-1	NA	ASSEGGQPYEQY
TRBJ1-2	TRBV5-4	NA	ASSFMRVNYGYT
TRBJ2-7	TRBV18	few	ASSLAGYSYEQY
TRBJ1-3	TRBV5-4	once	ASSSKAGGTGNTIY
TRBJ2-1	TRBV19	NA	ASRPTETNEQF
TRBJ1-5	TRBV2	NA	ASRKRGLDQPQH
TRBJ1-4	TRBV19	NA	ASSNTGTSTNEKLF
TRBJ1-1	TRBV3-1/TRBV3-2	NA	ASSKGSGTGDEAF
TRBJ1-2	TRBV19	NA	ASSPDRGIYGYT
TRBJ1-4	TRBV29-1	NA	SVSRGTGEKLF
TRBJ1-6	TRBV25-1	NA	ASSEGPSSYNSPLH
TRBJ1-4	TRBV25-1	NA	ASSASGIPWDELF
TRBJ1-2	TRBV14	NA	ASSPHRTGGYT
TRBJ2-1	TRBV6-2/TRBV6-3	NA	ASSYSRGGRDEQF
TRBJ2-1	TRBV7-3	NA	ASSHTSGVYNEQF
TRBJ1-1	TRBV5-6	once	ASSRGTAFEAF
TRBJ2-2	TRBV2	NA	ASRLAGELF
TRBJ2-4	TRBV19	few	ASSPGQLKAKNIQY
TRBJ1-4	TRBV11-2	NA	ASSPAGNANEKLF
TRBJ2-3	TRBV6-5	NA	ASTLQDTDTQY
TRBJ1-1	TRBV5-1	NA	ASSSGLVEGTEAF